These 24 T cell receptor beta chains share one sample of origin, sequenced in a study of blood T cell repertoires in COVID-19. This table comes from immunoSEQ multiplex PCR, and its TCRdb copy is limited to in-frame clones, with some not included. The data contain tens of thousands of clones, roughly nine tenths of them singletons. Source material: peripheral blood. The receptors shown here come from a man in his 60s with active COVID-19.

The rearrangement links TRBV10-2 to TRBJ1-1; possible D gene TRBD1, 5 bases. The germline V gene has CDR1 WSHSY and CDR2 SAAADI. CDR3 size: 14 residues. Trimming stripped 3 bases from V and 0 bases from J, with 8 bases between. CDR3 in amino acids: CASSDGGMNTEAFF. The CDR3 bases are TGCGCCAGCAGTGATGGGGGGATGAACACTGAAGCTTTCTTT.

The chain links TRBV6-2 or TRBV6-3 to TRBJ2-7, with D uncertain. Deletions cut 6 bases from V and 2 bases from J, with 11 bases between. Germline CDR1 is MNHEY and CDR2 is SVGEGT. The CDR3 consists of 13 residues. The CDR3 nucleotides read TGTGCCAGCAGCACAACAGTGCCCTACGAGCAGTACTTC. Protein: CASSTTVPYEQYF.

The chain has TRBV24-1 and TRBJ2-7, with 7 bases lining up with TRBD1. V shed 12 bases and J 1 base; nucleotides not matched to a gene: 20. This CDR3 is 17 amino acids long. Germline values: CDR1 KGHDR, CDR2 SFDVKD. The chain's CDR3 is CAPIRGLGTSISYEQYF. Here the CDR3 DNA reads TGTGCCCCCATTAGGGGGCTCGGCACATCAATTTCCTACGAGCAGTACTTC.

This sequence joins TRBV2 and TRBJ1-6; no clear D. Trimming removed 5 bases from V and 5 bases from J, with 4 bases in between. The CDR3 is 12 amino acids. Germline-derived CDR1 and CDR2 are SNHLY and FYNNEI. CDR3 bases: TGTGCCAGCAGTCAGAATAATTCACCCCTCCACTTT. Encoded protein: CASSQNNSPLHF.

The gene calls are TRBV5-6 and TRBJ2-1; 9 bases are shared with TRBD2. The CDR3 is 18 residues long. Trimming cost V 0 bases and J 2 bases; bases outside gene matches: 9. CDR1 is SGHDT and CDR2 is YYEEEE in the germline V gene. The CDR3 is CASSLGLAAPPPYNEQFF. Written as DNA, the CDR3 is TGTGCCAGCAGCTTGGGACTAGCGGCTCCCCCCCCCTACAATGAGCAGTTCTTC.

The chain has TRBV25-1 and TRBJ1-2; possibly TRBD1 for D (5 bases). The V end was cut by 6 bases, the J end by 5 bases, with 13 bases between. Germline V gene data show CDR1 as MGHDK and CDR2 as SYGVNS. There are 13 residues in the CDR3. The CDR3 nucleotides read TGTGCCAGCAGATTGGACACTGAGTATGGCTACACCTTC. Protein product: CASRLDTEYGYTF.

The rearrangement uses TRBV7-9 and TRBJ1-1, with TRBD1 as a possible D gene (6 bases). The V gene's germline CDR1 is SEHNR and CDR2 FQNEAQ (reference sequence). The CDR3 is 13 amino acids. The ends were cut back, 9 bases at V and 1 base at J, with 12 bases in the middle. CDR3 amino acids: CASSRGGNTEAFF. CDR3 coding DNA: TGTGCCAGTTCCCGAGGGGGGAACACTGAAGCTTTCTTT.

The rearrangement uses TRBV5-1 and TRBJ2-1; 8 bases map to TRBD2. V gave up 4 bases and J gave up 5 bases; unmatched junction bases: 5. The germline V gene has CDR1 SGHRS and CDR2 YFSETQ. This CDR3 is built from 14 residues. The CDR3: CASSPSGPHNEQFF. In nucleotides, the CDR3 is TGCGCCAGCAGCCCTAGCGGGCCGCACAATGAGCAGTTCTTC.

The chain employs TRBV7-8 and TRBJ2-3; D might be TRBD1 (6 bases). V was trimmed by 3 bases and J by 6 bases, leaving 7 bases between them. CDR1 is SGHVS, CDR2 FQNEAQ, per germline. The CDR3 is made up of 12 amino acids. In nucleotides, the CDR3 is TGTGCCAGCAGCTTCACAGGGGATACGCAGTATTTT. Its translation is CASSFTGDTQYF.

The gene calls are TRBV6-5 and TRBJ2-1; D might be TRBD2 (6 bases). The germline CDR1 and CDR2 sequences are MNHEY and SVGAGI. CDR3 length: 14 amino acids. V was cut by 4 bases and J by 4 bases, with 11 bases left in between. The CDR3 nucleotides are TGTGCCAGCAGTTCTGGCGGGGATTACAATGAGCAGTTCTTC. Its translation: CASSSGGDYNEQFF.

This clone was recorded once. The gene calls are TRBV6-5 and TRBJ1-1; D unresolved. V lost 4 bases, J lost 1 base, and 7 bases lay in between. CDR1 and CDR2 (germline): MNHEY, SVGAGI. This CDR3 is 13 amino acids long. Here the CDR3 DNA reads TGTGCCAGCAGTTTCCAGGAGAACACTGAAGCTTTCTTT. The encoded protein is CASSFQENTEAFF.

The chain carries TRBV6-2 or TRBV6-3 and TRBJ2-2; 8 bases agree with TRBD2. Trimming removed 4 bases from V and 3 bases from J; junction bases left unmatched: 16. This CDR3 is 19 amino acids long. Per germline, CDR1 MNHEY and CDR2 SVGEGT. The CDR3 here is CASSFRLAQRAVDTGELFF. The CDR3 DNA reads as TGTGCCAGCAGTTTTCGACTAGCGCAAAGAGCGGTCGACACCGGGGAGCTGTTTTTT.

This chain uses TRBV3-1 (or the pseudogene TRBV3-2) with TRBJ2-7; 14 nucleotides agree with TRBD2. Per the germline V gene, CDR1 is LGHDT and CDR2 is YNNKEL (reference sequence). V was clipped by 4 bases and J by 12 bases; unmatched bases: 8. CDR3 length: 14 residues. The CDR3: CASSPGTSGSSSYF. Written as DNA, the CDR3 is TGTGCCAGCAGCCCCGGGACTAGCGGGAGCTCATCGTACTTC.

In this sample, this clone turned up once. The chain is built from TRBV6-7 and TRBJ2-7; 11 positions agree with TRBD2. TRBV6-7 counts as an open reading frame of uncertain function. This CDR3 has 22 residues. The V segment lost 8 bases and the J segment 1 base; nucleotides outside the gene matches: 28. The CDR3 region is CASPITATVCSGRALGSYEQYF. Here the CDR3 DNA reads TGTGCCAGCCCGATTACGGCGACGGTTTGTAGCGGGAGGGCCCTCGGGTCCTACGAGCAGTACTTC.

This sequence joins TRBV28 and TRBJ2-1, with D tentatively TRBD2 (7 bases). Germline assignment: CDR1 MDHEN and CDR2 SYDVKM. The CDR3 extends over 17 amino acids. Trimming removed 5 bases at V and 4 bases at J, with 21 bases between. The CDR3 nucleotides are TGTGCCAGCAGTGGATGGGAGGGGGGTAGAGGGTACAATGAGCAGTTCTTC. Translation: CASSGWEGGRGYNEQFF.

CDR3 DNA: TGCAGTGCTAGTAGGCGGGGATGGAACACTGAAGCTTTCTTT. It is translated as CSASRRGWNTEAFF. The chain links TRBV20-1 to TRBJ1-1; no reliable D call. Germline V lookup: CDR1 DFQATT, CDR2 SNEGSKA (reference sequence). V lost 3 bases and J 1 base, leaving 12 bases between the germline ends. CDR3 length equals 14 residues.

This chain joins TRBV5-1 and TRBJ2-5, with 8 bases identical to TRBD2. Trimming at V came to 2 bases and at J to 4 bases, leaving 10 bases not matched to a gene. The CDR3 has 16 amino acids. The germline V gene has CDR1 SGHRS and CDR2 YFSETQ. The CDR3 DNA reads TGCGCCAGCAGCTTCCTAAGCGGGAGTTTTGGAGAGACCCAGTACTTC. Amino acids: CASSFLSGSFGETQYF.

The chain is built from TRBV30 and TRBJ1-3; D gene ambiguous. This CDR3 is 14 amino acids long. V was pared by 0 bases and J by 1 base, with 7 bases between. CDR1 GTSNPN and CDR2 SVGIG come from the germline V gene (reference sequence). DNA of the CDR3: TGTGCCTGGAGTGTACTCAGGTCTGGAAACACCATATATTTT. Translation gives CAWSVLRSGNTIYF.

The chain joins TRBV20-1 to TRBJ2-7, with D perhaps matching TRBD2 (5 bases). Germline CDR1 is DFQATT and CDR2 is SNEGSKA (reference sequence). The CDR3 loop spans 11 amino acids. V was cut by 3 bases and J by 6 bases, with 9 bases left in between. DNA of the CDR3: TGCAGTGCTAGCGGGAACCCCGAGCAGTACTTC. Protein sequence: CSASGNPEQYF.

This clone has just one count. The genes are TRBV10-3 and TRBJ1-2; D gene uncertain. Looked up from germline, CDR1 is ENHRY and CDR2 is SYGVKD. The ends were cut back, 2 bases at V and 2 bases at J, with 9 bases in the middle. The CDR3 spans 14 residues. CDR3 in DNA: TGTGCCATCAGTGAGGGTGGAGCAAACTATGGCTACACCTTC. Translation: CAISEGGANYGYTF.

V is TRBV11-2 and J is TRBJ2-3, with 8 bases fitting TRBD2. This CDR3 is 16 amino acids long. V lost 6 bases to trimming and J lost 0 bases; unmatched junction nucleotides: 8. Germline CDR1 and CDR2: SGHAT and FQNNGV. The CDR3 reads CASSLGGTSSTDTQYF. CDR3 bases: TGTGCCAGCAGTCTAGGCGGGACTAGTAGCACAGATACGCAGTATTTT.

This sequence joins TRBV28 and TRBJ2-7; 9 nucleotides line up with TRBD1. CDR3 size: 15 residues. After removal of 6 bases from V and 0 bases from J, the junction contained 6 bases not matched to a gene. Germline V gene data show CDR1 as MDHEN and CDR2 as SYDVKM. CDR3 loop: CASRRQGGPSYEQYF. The CDR3 coding sequence is TGTGCCAGCAGGCGACAGGGGGGACCCTCCTACGAGCAGTACTTC.

The chain is built from TRBV11-2 and TRBJ2-7, with D perhaps TRBD2 (5 bases). The CDR3 is 15 residues long. Germline V gene data show CDR1 as SGHAT and CDR2 as FQNNGV. The V end was cut by 5 bases, the J end by 9 bases, with 23 bases between. The DNA for the CDR3 is TGTGCCAGCAGCCCCGAACGGGGTTCTCGGGGAGCGCAGTACTTC. It specifies CASSPERGSRGAQYF.

This clone was seen once. The rearrangement links TRBV14 to TRBJ1-1; D unclear. Looked up from germline, CDR1 is SGHDN and CDR2 is FVKESK. Trimming left V 4 bases short and J 9 bases short, with 12 bases between. CDR3 size: 12 residues. CDR3 nucleotide sequence: TGTGCCAGCAGCCCGGCGGGGAAGAAAGCTTTCTTT. This sequence encodes CASSPAGKKAFF.